The next 31 T cell receptor beta chains were all read from a single sample in a study of cytomegalovirus exposure and HLA in healthy donors. The method was immunoSEQ multiplex PCR; TCRdb's version includes in-frame clones alone and lacks a portion of them. In the table there are tens of thousands of clones, approximately 90% of which are singletons. Sample: PBMCs. These receptors came from a woman aged 18-30 years in good health and CMV-seropositive.

The genes are TRBV7-9 and TRBJ1-1; D might be TRBD1 (6 bases). V was clipped by 5 bases and J by 0 bases, with 19 bases between them. This CDR3 spans 17 amino acids. Germline assignment: CDR1 SEHNR and CDR2 FQNEAQ (reference sequence). CDR3 amino acids: CASSPGQPFVVNTEAFF. The CDR3 DNA follows: TGTGCCAGCAGCCCGGGACAACCGTTTGTCGTGAACACTGAAGCTTTCTTT. Drawing the rest from reference TRBV7-9 and TRBJ1-1, the complete variable domain is DTGVSQNPRHKITKRGQNVTFRCDPISEHNRLYWYRQTLGQGPEFLTYFQNEAQLEKSRLLSDRFSAERPKGSFSTLEIQRTEQGDSAMYLCASSPGQPFVVNTEAFFGQGTRLTVV.

The V and J genes are TRBV10-3 and TRBJ2-5; 7 nucleotides match TRBD1. The CDR3 totals 14 residues. Germline trimming cut 6 bases from V and 1 base from J; bases unmatched to any gene: 5. Germline-derived CDR1 and CDR2 are ENHRY and SYGVKD. The CDR3 DNA follows: TGTGCCATCAGCCGGGACAGTCTCCAAGAGACCCAGTACTTC. Residues: CAISRDSLQETQYF.

The chain couples TRBV5-4 to TRBJ1-2, with D uncertain. The CDR3 loop spans 11 amino acids. From germline, CDR1 is SGHNT and CDR2 YYREEE (reference sequence). With 1 base removed from V and 6 bases from J, the gap between germline ends came to 4 bases. CDR3 DNA: TGTGCCAGCAGCTTGTTAGATGGCTACACCTTC. This translates into CASSLLDGYTF.

In this sample, this clone turned up once. V usage is TRBV4-1 and J usage is TRBJ2-2; 8 bases are a match to TRBD1. Germline CDR1 reads MGHRA; CDR2 reads YSYEKL. J lost 2 bases, V lost 0 bases, and 8 bases had no gene match. The CDR3 spans 18 residues. CDR3 loop: CASSQEIGTGTNTGELFF. CDR3 DNA sequence: TGCGCCAGCAGCCAAGAAATAGGGACAGGAACTAACACCGGGGAGCTGTTTTTT.

Notes on this clone: Without the conserved terminal phenylalanine or tryptophan, this CDR3 likely stems from a read error. The limits of the CDR3 on the DNA are not certain, so only TCRdb's listed CDR3 is given. The rearrangement joins TRBV21-1 to TRBJ1-2; the D call TRBD1 from the table was never checked on the DNA. TRBV21-1 is shown as a pseudogene. The CDR3 region is 8 residues in length, termini included. The CDR3 loop is CASSNARI.

The J gene is TRBJ2-7, the V gene TRBV28; no definite D call. The CDR3 extends over 13 amino acids. Germline CDR1 reads MDHEN; CDR2 reads SYDVKM. Between the trimmed V and J ends, which lost 3 bases and 3 bases, there was a span of 9 bases. The CDR3, as DNA: TGTGCCAGCAGTTTTAGTAGCTACTACGAGCAGTACTTC. Protein sequence: CASSFSSYYEQYF.

This clone was observed a handful of times. The rearrangement links TRBV10-1 to TRBJ2-6, with 7 bases aligning to TRBD1. Germline CDR1 WNHNN, CDR2 SYGVQD (reference sequence). The CDR3 is made up of 15 amino acids. Trimming removed 6 bases from V and 0 bases from J; junction bases left unmatched: 2. This CDR3 is CASSPGGSGANVLTF. CDR3 coding DNA: TGCGCCAGCAGCCCAGGGGGCTCTGGGGCCAACGTCCTGACTTTC.

V usage is TRBV4-1 and J usage is TRBJ2-1; TRBD2 aligns across 8 bases. The V and J ends lost 1 base and 2 bases, in that order; junction bases with no gene match: 7. CDR1 and CDR2 (germline): MGHRA, YSYEKL. This CDR3 is built from 17 residues. In DNA, the CDR3 is TGCGCCAGCAGCCAAGTACTAGCGGCGGACCCCTACAATGAGCAGTTCTTC. Translated, it gives CASSQVLAADPYNEQFF.

The rearrangement links TRBV7-9 to TRBJ2-7; the D is unclear. Per the germline V gene, CDR1 is SEHNR and CDR2 is FQNEAQ (reference sequence). This CDR3 has 15 residues. V was clipped by 1 base and J by 0 bases, with 10 bases between them. The CDR3 DNA reads as TGTGCCAGCAGCTTAGGAGGCGAGAGCTCCTACGAGCAGTACTTC. Translating gives CASSLGGESSYEQYF. Full variable domain (remainder filled in from reference TRBV7-9 and TRBJ2-7): DTGVSQNPRHKITKRGQNVTFRCDPISEHNRLYWYRQTLGQGPEFLTYFQNEAQLEKSRLLSDRFSAERPKGSFSTLEIQRTEQGDSAMYLCASSLGGESSYEQYFGPGTRLTVT.

The J gene is TRBJ2-3, the V gene TRBV6-6, with unresolved D. Per the germline V gene, CDR1 is MNHNY and CDR2 is SVGAGI (reference sequence). The CDR3 has 16 residues. The V gene lost 6 bases and the J gene lost 6 bases, with 22 bases spanning the gap. CDR3 nucleotides: TGTGCCAGCAGCCCGAACTCGATTAGCACCGCCGATACGCAGTATTTT. This codes for CASSPNSISTADTQYF.

This chain uses TRBV10-3 with TRBJ1-1; 8 bases line up with TRBD1. This CDR3 is built from 13 residues. Germline trimming cut 6 bases from V and 3 bases from J; bases unmatched to any gene: 3. Germline V gives CDR1 ENHRY, CDR2 SYGVKD. As DNA, the CDR3 is TGTGCCATCAGACAACAGGGGGACACTGAAGCTTTCTTT. Encoded protein: CAIRQQGDTEAFF.

The chain has TRBV5-4 and TRBJ2-7, with TRBD2 matching over 7 bases. The junction had 3 bases not matched to a gene; V was cut back by 4 bases and J by 2 bases. Germline values: CDR1 SGHNT, CDR2 YYREEE (reference sequence). The CDR3 has 13 residues. The CDR3 sequence: CASSPGRAYEQYF. CDR3 coding DNA: TGTGCCAGCAGCCCAGGGAGGGCCTACGAGCAGTACTTC.

V usage is TRBV29-1 and J usage is TRBJ2-1; 10 positions agree with TRBD2. Germline loops: CDR1 SQVTM, CDR2 ANQGSEA. The CDR3 totals 15 residues. Germline trimming cut 7 bases from V and 7 bases from J; bases unmatched to any gene: 13. CDR3 nucleotide sequence: TGCAGCGCCGAACCAACTAGCGGGGAATTAAATGAGCAGTTCTTC. Protein sequence: CSAEPTSGELNEQFF.

Only one count was recorded for this clone. The gene calls are TRBV6-1 and TRBJ1-5, with TRBD1 identical over 7 bases. V shed 1 base, J shed 0 bases, and the junction held 6 bases outside the gene matches. The length of the CDR3 is 17 residues. Germline V gene lookup returns CDR1 MNHNS and CDR2 SASEGT. CDR3 sequence reads: CASSEVFRGNSNQPQHF. DNA for the CDR3: TGTGCCAGCAGTGAAGTTTTCAGGGGGAATAGCAATCAGCCCCAGCATTTT.

This chain links TRBV19 with TRBJ2-5; tentatively, D is TRBD1 (6 bases). Trimming removed 3 bases at V and 2 bases at J, with 13 bases between. Germline V gene sequence: CDR1 LNHDA, CDR2 SQIVND (reference sequence). CDR3 size: 15 residues. The CDR3 nucleotides read TGTGCCAGTAGTATCCGGACAGCCCCGCAAGAGACCCAGTACTTC. It yields the protein CASSIRTAPQETQYF.

The chain is built from TRBV30 and TRBJ1-2; 8 bases line up with TRBD1. Looked up from germline, CDR1 is GTSNPN and CDR2 is SVGIG (reference sequence). This CDR3 contains 17 residues. The junction had 10 bases not matched to a gene; V was cut back by 1 base and J by 0 bases. Here the CDR3 reads CAWSALAGGFANYGYTF. The CDR3, as DNA: TGTGCCTGGAGTGCCCTGGCAGGGGGCTTCGCTAACTATGGCTACACCTTC.

The chain carries TRBV4-2 and TRBJ2-5, with 13 bases identical to TRBD2. This CDR3 comprises 17 residues. J was trimmed by 5 bases and V by 2 bases; bases with no gene match: 8. CDR1 and CDR2 (germline): LGHNA, YNFKEQ. The CDR3 sequence: CASSQILAGGPGETQYF. Written as DNA, the CDR3 is TGTGCCAGCAGCCAAATACTAGCGGGAGGGCCGGGGGAGACCCAGTACTTC.

The chain employs TRBV30 and TRBJ2-7; 8 bases fit TRBD1. The CDR3 runs 13 residues. Germline CDR1 is GTSNPN and CDR2 is SVGIG (reference sequence). V trimming: 6 bases; J trimming: 2 bases; junction bases outside the gene matches: 6. DNA of the CDR3: TGTGCCTGCACGCGGACAGGGACCTACGAGCAGTACTTC. Its protein is CACTRTGTYEQYF.

The chain joins TRBV6-1 to TRBJ2-7; weak D call: TRBD2 (5 bases). The CDR3 spans 13 residues. V lost 6 bases, J lost 2 bases, and 11 bases lay in between. The germline CDR1 and CDR2 sequences are MNHNS and SASEGT. The CDR3 protein is CASSIEGPYEQYF. CDR3 DNA: TGTGCCAGCAGCATCGAGGGCCCCTACGAGCAGTACTTC.

The gene calls are TRBV4-3 and TRBJ2-5; D may be TRBD2 (7 bases). There are 15 residues in the CDR3. Germline assignment: CDR1 LGHNA and CDR2 YSLEER. Trimming took off 2 bases at V and 5 bases at J, with 15 bases between the two ends. The CDR3 DNA sequence: TGCGCCAGCAGCCAATCCGGGACTACAGGGGAGACCCAGTACTTC. Encoded protein: CASSQSGTTGETQYF.

This clone showed up just once. The chain recombines TRBV2 with TRBJ1-5; 7 bases map to TRBD1. V was clipped by 8 bases and J by 0 bases; unmatched bases: 4. The CDR3 loop spans 14 amino acids. CDR1 and CDR2 (germline): SNHLY, FYNNEI. CDR3 in amino acids: CASGQDLSNQPQHF. DNA of the CDR3: TGTGCCAGCGGACAGGACCTTAGCAATCAGCCCCAGCATTTT.

J is TRBJ2-7 and V is TRBV13; 8 nucleotides match TRBD1. Germline V gene data show CDR1 as PRHDT and CDR2 as FYEKMQ (reference sequence). V trimming: 4 bases; J trimming: 1 base; junction bases outside the gene matches: 3. CDR3 length equals 14 residues. The DNA for the CDR3 is TGTGCCAGCAGCTCCCGGGACAGGTCCTACGAGCAGTACTTC. Translated: CASSSRDRSYEQYF.

This chain connects TRBV7-8 to TRBJ1-4; D gene uncertain. V gave up 3 bases and J gave up 8 bases, with 7 bases separating them. The CDR3 covers 12 residues. Germline lookup yields CDR1 SGHVS and CDR2 FQNEAQ. This CDR3 is CASSLGGEKLFF. CDR3 DNA: TGTGCCAGCAGCTTGGGAGGGGAAAAACTGTTTTTT.

The chain joins TRBV2 to TRBJ2-1; the D gene is possibly TRBD1 (6 bases). Germline V gives CDR1 SNHLY, CDR2 FYNNEI. CDR3 length: 14 residues. V shed 8 bases and J shed 0 bases, with 11 bases lying between them. CDR3 nucleotides: TGTGCCAGCTACAGGGACCTCTCCTACAATGAGCAGTTCTTC. Translated, it gives CASYRDLSYNEQFF.

The V and J genes are TRBV18 and TRBJ1-2; D perhaps matches TRBD1 (6 bases). V gave up 3 bases and J gave up 2 bases, with 7 bases separating them. In germline, CDR1 is KGHSH, CDR2 LQKENI. This CDR3 contains 13 residues. The CDR3 DNA sequence: TGTGCCAGCTCACCTGGACAGAACTATGGCTACACCTTC. This gives the protein CASSPGQNYGYTF.

The chain is built from TRBV4-1 and TRBJ2-4; D may be TRBD1 (6 bases). The CDR3 is made up of 20 amino acids. The germline CDR1 and CDR2 sequences are MGHRA and YSYEKL. The germline V and J ends were trimmed by 2 bases and 0 bases, with 23 bases remaining between them. The CDR3: CASSQTPGVGGQGAKNIQYF. DNA of the CDR3: TGCGCCAGCAGCCAAACCCCTGGGGTAGGGGGTCAGGGAGCCAAAAACATTCAGTACTTC.

The chain is built from TRBV28 and TRBJ2-1; 7 bases fit TRBD2. V was clipped by 2 bases and J by 0 bases; unmatched bases: 4. The CDR3 is 16 amino acids. Germline CDR1 and CDR2: MDHEN and SYDVKM. The CDR3 coding sequence is TGTGCCAGCAGTTTAGGCGGGAGCCACTCCTACAATGAGCAGTTCTTC. Translating gives CASSLGGSHSYNEQFF.

V usage is TRBV6-4 and J usage is TRBJ2-3, with 7 nucleotides matching TRBD2. The CDR3 has 15 residues. The V segment lost 4 bases and the J segment 1 base; nucleotides outside the gene matches: 5. Germline lookup yields CDR1 MRHNA and CDR2 SNTAGT. CDR3 protein: CASSVASGGTDTQYF. In DNA form, the CDR3 reads TGTGCCAGCAGTGTCGCTAGCGGAGGCACAGATACGCAGTATTTT.

The chain recombines TRBV6-4 with TRBJ1-3; a possible D gene is TRBD1 (5 bases). The CDR3 extends over 19 amino acids. Germline assignment: CDR1 MRHNA and CDR2 SNTAGT. V shed 2 bases and J shed 0 bases, with 20 bases lying between them. CDR3 in DNA: TGTGCCAGCAGTGACGGGTTGGTGGGACTCACCAACTCTGGAAACACCATATATTTT. It translates to CASSDGLVGLTNSGNTIYF.

This chain joins TRBV4-3 and TRBJ2-1; TRBD1 might be the D (6 bases). Germline loops: CDR1 LGHNA, CDR2 YSLEER. V gave up 0 bases and J gave up 8 bases, with 17 bases separating them. The CDR3 runs 16 residues. The CDR3: CASSQDLSAGADEQFF. The CDR3 nucleotides read TGCGCCAGCAGCCAAGATTTGAGCGCAGGGGCCGATGAGCAGTTCTTC.

CDR3 sequence reads: CASVDYLIGEAFF. CDR3 in DNA: TGTGCTAGTGTCGACTATTTGATCGGAGAAGCTTTCTTT. The rearrangement links TRBV12-5 to TRBJ1-1, with D unclear. Trimming took off 7 bases at V and 8 bases at J, with 17 bases between the two ends. There are 13 residues in the CDR3. The germline V gene has CDR1 LGHNT and CDR2 FRNRAP.